This TCR beta chain was sequenced for a study of blood T cell repertoires in COVID-19. Turning to the study itself: PBMCs, B-cell-depleted T cells, or T cells were the source of the cDNA or gDNA that made up the material.

The CDR3 is made up of 19 amino acids. J lost 5 bases, V lost 5 bases, and 24 bases had no gene match. CDR1 is SEHNR, CDR2 FQNEAQ, per germline (reference sequence). Data came from immunoSEQ multiplex PCR; TCRdb stores just in-frame clones and leaves some out. The table lists about 250,000 clones, about nine tenths of them singletons. Recovery meant two consecutive negative NP/OP PCR tests, professional clearance, or resolved symptoms. The receptor was isolated from a man in his forties who had recovered from COVID-19. V gene TRBV7-9 combines with J gene TRBJ2-7; TRBD2 matches 7 bases. Sequenced: PBMCs or T cells enriched from blood (not recorded which). Here the CDR3 DNA reads TGTGCCAGCAGCCCACCTCGGGACGGTCGGACTAGTAGGGCCCACGAGCAGTACTTC. Amino acid sequence: CASSPPRDGRTSRAHEQYF.